This T cell receptor (beta chain) is from a study of Tregs in tolerant kidney transplant recipients. Germline V lookup: CDR1 SEHNR, CDR2 FQNEAQ (reference sequence). This CDR3 spans 13 amino acids. V was shortened by 5 bases and J by 8 bases, with 15 bases between the two germline ends. Sequenced by immunoSEQ multiplex PCR; TCRdb stores in-frame clones only, minus some. The table includes 200,000 to 300,000 clones, roughly four fifths detected once. The rearrangement links TRBV7-9 to TRBJ1-2; D perhaps matches TRBD1 (6 bases). The sequenced material came from CD4+ T cells from blood. This TCR came from a human donor in good health. DNA for the CDR3: TGTGCCAGCAGCACAACAGGGCTGGGGGGCTACACCTTC. This codes for CASSTTGLGGYTF.